One and the same sample provided the 25 T cell receptor beta chains below, sequenced in a study of blood T cell repertoires in COVID-19. TCRdb's table, derived via immunoSEQ multiplex PCR, lists solely in-frame clones and lacks some. The profile shows about 370,000 clones, approximately 92% of them singletons. Sequencing was done on a sample of PBMCs or T cells enriched from blood (not recorded which). The receptors were sampled from a young man who had recovered from COVID-19.

This chain connects TRBV12-3 or TRBV12-4 to TRBJ2-7; no reliable D call. CDR3 length: 13 residues. V dropped 5 bases and J dropped 5 bases, with 13 bases sitting between them. The CDR3 here is CASSPKLAHEQYF. The CDR3 DNA is TGTGCCAGCAGTCCCAAACTCGCCCACGAGCAGTACTTC.

This clone was seen a single time. The V gene is TRBV6-6, the J gene TRBJ2-5, with D hard to call. There are 13 residues in the CDR3. CDR1 MNHNY and CDR2 SVGAGI come from the germline V gene (reference sequence). V was shortened by 4 bases and J by 10 bases, with 16 bases between the two germline ends. In nucleotides, the CDR3 is TGTGCCAGCAGTTTGATTGGGCCGACGGACCAGTACTTC. Its protein product is CASSLIGPTDQYF.

CDR3 in amino acids: CASSSRGSNSPLHF. CDR3 bases: TGTGCCAGCAGTTCGAGAGGTAGTAATTCACCCCTCCACTTT. The chain employs TRBV27 and TRBJ1-6; unclear D gene. The CDR3 sequence is 14 residues long. Germline assignment: CDR1 MNHEY and CDR2 SMNVEV (reference sequence). V lost 4 bases to trimming and J lost 6 bases, with 10 bases between them.

V gene TRBV5-8 combines with J gene TRBJ2-7; TRBD1 agrees at 9 bases. V lost 3 bases and J lost 3; bases outside the gene matches: 10. The length of the CDR3 is 16 residues. Per the germline V gene, CDR1 is SGHTS and CDR2 is YDEGEE. This chain's CDR3 is CASSSRGGTGNYEQYF. CDR3 in DNA: TGTGCCAGCAGCTCCCGAGGCGGGACAGGGAACTACGAGCAGTACTTC. Combining the CDR3 with reference TRBV5-8 and TRBJ2-7 gives the whole variable domain EAGVTQSPTHLIKTRGQQATLRCSPISGHTSVYWYQQALGLGLQFLLWYDEGEERNRGNFPPRFSGRQFPNYSSELNVNALELEDSALYLCASSSRGGTGNYEQYFGPGTRLTVT.

This sequence joins TRBV6-2 or TRBV6-3 and TRBJ2-3; D may be TRBD1 (5 bases). Germline V gene lookup returns CDR1 MNHEY and CDR2 SVGEGT. V shed 0 bases and J shed 4 bases, with 5 bases lying between them. There are 13 residues in the CDR3. The CDR3 here is CASSYSGPDTQYF. CDR3 DNA sequence: TGTGCCAGCAGTTACTCGGGGCCAGATACGCAGTATTTT.

This sequence joins TRBV6-5 and TRBJ1-1; 8 bases fit TRBD1. The CDR3 contains 15 residues. CDR1 MNHEY and CDR2 SVGAGI come from the germline V gene. V gave up 5 bases and J gave up 5 bases; unmatched junction bases: 10. This CDR3 reads CASSKNPGGITEAFF. DNA of the CDR3: TGTGCCAGCAGTAAGAACCCAGGGGGCATTACTGAAGCTTTCTTT.

The J gene is TRBJ2-5, the V gene TRBV11-2; 8 positions agree with TRBD1. Germline-derived CDR1 and CDR2 are SGHAT and FQNNGV. J lost 5 bases, V lost 2 bases, and 7 bases had no gene match. The CDR3 has 15 amino acids. In DNA, the CDR3 is TGTGCCAGCAGCTTAAACCAGGGGGCGTGGGAGACCCAGTACTTC. Protein sequence: CASSLNQGAWETQYF.

This chain uses TRBV3-1 (or the pseudogene TRBV3-2) with TRBJ1-2; possibly TRBD1 for D (5 bases). V lost 1 base, J lost 6 bases, and 12 bases lay in between. The length of the CDR3 is 14 residues. The V gene's germline CDR1 is LGHDT and CDR2 YNNKEL (reference sequence). CDR3 loop: CASSQGGGTNGYTF. CDR3 DNA sequence: TGTGCCAGCAGCCAAGGTGGGGGGACGAATGGCTACACCTTC.

The chain recombines TRBV5-6 with TRBJ2-2; no firm D call. V gave up 2 bases and J gave up 4 bases, with 3 bases separating them. There are 12 residues in the CDR3. Germline assignment: CDR1 SGHDT and CDR2 YYEEEE. CDR3: CASSFSTGELFF. CDR3 in DNA: TGTGCCAGCAGCTTTAGCACCGGGGAGCTGTTTTTT.

This rearrangement joins TRBV7-9 to TRBJ2-7; the D is unclear. V was pared by 5 bases and J by 5 bases, with 4 bases between. Per germline, CDR1 SEHNR and CDR2 FQNEAQ (reference sequence). CDR3 size: 10 residues. The CDR3, as DNA: TGTGCCAGCAGCCGCGACGAGCAGTACTTC. It yields the protein CASSRDEQYF.

The CDR3 region is CAKRGRGLWSYTGELFF. The CDR3 nucleotides are TGTGCCAAGAGAGGCAGGGGGCTATGGTCTTATACCGGGGAGCTGTTTTTT. The V and J genes are TRBV19 and TRBJ2-2; 8 bases align to TRBD1. The CDR3 sequence is 17 residues long. The J segment lost 5 bases and the V segment lost 10 bases, leaving 18 bases of the junction unmatched. Germline V CDR1 and CDR2: LNHDA, SQIVND (reference sequence).

The chain links TRBV4-1 to TRBJ2-2; 9 nucleotides match TRBD2. Germline V gene lookup returns CDR1 MGHRA and CDR2 YSYEKL. With V trimmed by 1 base and J by 6 bases, 3 bases remained unmatched. The CDR3 has 15 amino acids. CDR3 DNA sequence: TGCGCCAGCAGCCAAGGGGGACTAGCTGCCGGGGAGCTGTTTTTT. It yields the protein CASSQGGLAAGELFF.

This chain connects TRBV7-2 to TRBJ1-3, with D possibly TRBD1 on 5 matching bases. The CDR3 covers 15 residues. Germline V gene lookup returns CDR1 SGHTA and CDR2 FQGNSA. V shed 3 bases and J shed 0 bases, with 9 bases lying between them. CDR3 in amino acids: CASSFVDISGNTIYF. The CDR3 nucleotides are TGTGCCAGCAGCTTTGTGGACATCTCTGGAAACACCATATATTTT.

This chain uses TRBV2 with TRBJ2-7, with unresolved D. CDR3 length equals 12 residues. Between the trimmed V and J ends, which lost 2 bases and 3 bases, there was a span of 5 bases. CDR1 and CDR2 from the germline V gene are SNHLY and FYNNEI. The CDR3 DNA is TGTGCCAGCAGTGAACAGGACTACGAGCAGTACTTC. Translating gives CASSEQDYEQYF.

CDR3 residues: CASSYTSSPGQGNYGYTF. In DNA, the CDR3 is TGCGCCAGCAGCTACACGAGTAGCCCGGGACAGGGTAACTATGGCTACACCTTC. J is TRBJ1-2 and V is TRBV5-1, with 9 positions matching TRBD1. Germline values: CDR1 SGHRS, CDR2 YFSETQ. V gave up 3 bases and J gave up 1 base; unmatched junction bases: 13. The CDR3 loop spans 18 amino acids.

V is TRBV5-1 and J is TRBJ2-5; TRBD2 aligns across 9 bases. Per the germline V gene, CDR1 is SGHRS and CDR2 is YFSETQ. With V trimmed by 0 bases and J by 5 bases, 8 bases remained unmatched. The CDR3 is made up of 16 amino acids. CDR3 amino acids: CASSLGASGGQETQYF. In nucleotides, the CDR3 is TGCGCCAGCAGCTTGGGGGCGAGCGGGGGGCAGGAGACCCAGTACTTC.

The chain recombines TRBV4-2 with TRBJ2-1, with TRBD2 matching 8 bases. V lost 3 bases and J lost 7; bases outside the gene matches: 14. CDR3 size: 17 residues. Germline V gene data show CDR1 as LGHNA and CDR2 as YNFKEQ. The chain's CDR3 is CASSQDGAGGHRNEQFF. The CDR3 coding sequence is TGTGCCAGCAGCCAGGATGGGGCGGGGGGCCATAGAAATGAGCAGTTCTTC.

The rearrangement links TRBV3-1 (or the pseudogene TRBV3-2) to TRBJ1-1; perhaps TRBD1 as D (6 bases). CDR3 length equals 16 residues. Trimming stripped 5 bases from V and 1 base from J, with 17 bases between. The V gene's germline CDR1 is LGHDT and CDR2 YNNKEL (reference sequence). CDR3 protein: CASSGNRVGANTEAFF. The CDR3 DNA reads TGTGCCAGCAGCGGAAACAGGGTCGGGGCGAACACTGAAGCTTTCTTT.

The chain uses TRBV18 and TRBJ1-1; D may be TRBD1 (6 bases). Trimming removed 6 bases from V and 11 bases from J, with 13 bases in between. Germline V lookup: CDR1 KGHSH, CDR2 LQKENI. CDR3 length: 11 amino acids. The CDR3 region is CASSREGEAFF. The CDR3 DNA follows: TGTGCCAGCTCCCGGGAGGGGGAGGCTTTCTTT. Variable domain in full (rest from reference TRBV18 and TRBJ1-1): NAGVMQNPRHLVRRRGQEARLRCSPMKGHSHVYWYRQLPEEGLKFMVYLQKENIIDESGMPKERFSAEFPKEGPSILRIQQVVRGDSAAYFCASSREGEAFFGQGTRLTVV.

In this sample, this clone turned up once. The V and J genes are TRBV6-1 and TRBJ1-5; 9 nucleotides agree with TRBD1. CDR1 MNHNS and CDR2 SASEGT come from the germline V gene. This CDR3 spans 17 amino acids. Trimming took 4 bases from V and 0 from J; bases not matched to a gene: 7. CDR3 sequence (DNA): TGTGCCAGCAGTGGGACAGGGGCCCCCTATAGCAATCAGCCCCAGCATTTT. This encodes CASSGTGAPYSNQPQHF.

The CDR3 loop reads CASSLLGQEETIYF. CDR3 bases: TGTGCCAGCAGCCTCCTAGGACAGGAGGAAACCATATATTTT. V usage is TRBV3-1 (or the pseudogene TRBV3-2) and J usage is TRBJ1-3, with 7 bases lining up with TRBD1. Germline loops: CDR1 LGHDT, CDR2 YNNKEL (reference sequence). The length of the CDR3 is 14 residues. After removal of 4 bases from V and 10 bases from J, the junction contained 10 bases not matched to a gene.

This clone occurred a few times. V is TRBV19 and J is TRBJ2-6, with TRBD2 matching 12 bases. Germline V gene sequence: CDR1 LNHDA, CDR2 SQIVND (reference sequence). The V gene end was trimmed by 4 bases and the J gene end by 0 bases; junction bases not matched to a gene: 7. The CDR3 loop spans 19 amino acids. This chain's CDR3 is CASSTPRTSGISGANVLTF. CDR3 DNA: TGTGCCAGTAGTACCCCACGGACTAGCGGGATCTCTGGGGCCAACGTCCTGACTTTC.

The rearrangement uses TRBV5-1 and TRBJ1-1; 9 positions match TRBD1. CDR3 size: 15 residues. After removal of 0 bases from V and 4 bases from J, the junction contained 4 bases not matched to a gene. CDR1 is SGHRS and CDR2 is YFSETQ in the germline V gene. The CDR3 DNA reads TGCGCCAGCAGCTTGGGAGTGACAGGGGGCACTGAAGCTTTCTTT. This translates into CASSLGVTGGTEAFF. The full variable domain, rest sourced from reference TRBV5-1 and TRBJ1-1, is KAGVTQTPRYLIKTRGQQVTLSCSPISGHRSVSWYQQTPGQGLQFLFEYFSETQRNKGNFPGRFSGRQFSNSRSEMNVSTLELGDSALYLCASSLGVTGGTEAFFGQGTRLTVV.

The gene calls are TRBV19 and TRBJ2-2; 10 nucleotides agree with TRBD1. J lost 3 bases, V lost 1 base, and 2 bases had no gene match. The CDR3 totals 16 residues. Germline CDR1 is LNHDA and CDR2 is SQIVND (reference sequence). CDR3: CASSIGDRGYTGELFF. As DNA, the CDR3 is TGTGCCAGTAGTATAGGGGACAGGGGTTACACCGGGGAGCTGTTTTTT. Filled out from reference TRBV19 and TRBJ2-2, the complete variable domain reads DGGITQSPKYLFRKEGQNVTLSCEQNLNHDAMYWYRQDPGQGLRLIYYSQIVNDFQKGDIAEGYSVSREKKESFPLTVTSAQKNPTAFYLCASSIGDRGYTGELFFGEGSRLTVL.

The chain carries TRBV29-1 and TRBJ1-1; possible D gene TRBD1, 6 bases. The V end lost 8 bases, the J end lost 2 bases, and 15 bases lay between the germline ends. The CDR3 has 13 amino acids. Germline V CDR1 and CDR2: SQVTM, ANQGSEA. The CDR3 bases are TGCAGCACCACCCGGACAGATAACACTGAAGCTTTCTTT. Protein sequence: CSTTRTDNTEAFF.